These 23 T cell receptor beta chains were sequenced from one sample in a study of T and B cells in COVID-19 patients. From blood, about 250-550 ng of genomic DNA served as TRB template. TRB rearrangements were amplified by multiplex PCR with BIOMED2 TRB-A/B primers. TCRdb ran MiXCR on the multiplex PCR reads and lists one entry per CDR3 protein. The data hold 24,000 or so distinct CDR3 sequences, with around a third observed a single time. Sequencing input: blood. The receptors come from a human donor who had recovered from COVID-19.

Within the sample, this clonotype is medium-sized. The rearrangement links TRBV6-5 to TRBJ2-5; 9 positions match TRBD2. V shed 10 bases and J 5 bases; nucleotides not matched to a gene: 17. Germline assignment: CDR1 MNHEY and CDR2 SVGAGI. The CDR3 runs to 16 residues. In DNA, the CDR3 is TGTGCCACATCCGTAGGGACTAGCCTGAGGAGGGAGACCCAGTACTTC. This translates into CATSVGTSLRRETQYF.

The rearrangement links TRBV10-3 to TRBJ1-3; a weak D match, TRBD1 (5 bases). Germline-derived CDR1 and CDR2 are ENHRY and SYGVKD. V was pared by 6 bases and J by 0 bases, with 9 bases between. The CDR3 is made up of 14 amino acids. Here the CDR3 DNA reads TGTGCCATCAGGGGGACGGACTCTGGAAACACCATATATTTT. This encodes CAIRGTDSGNTIYF.

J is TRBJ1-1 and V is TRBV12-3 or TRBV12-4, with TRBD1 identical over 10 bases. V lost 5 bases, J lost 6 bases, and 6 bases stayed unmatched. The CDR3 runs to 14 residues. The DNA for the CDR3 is TGTGCCAGCAGTCGGACAGGGGGGAGGGCTGAAGCTTTCTTT. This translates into CASSRTGGRAEAFF.

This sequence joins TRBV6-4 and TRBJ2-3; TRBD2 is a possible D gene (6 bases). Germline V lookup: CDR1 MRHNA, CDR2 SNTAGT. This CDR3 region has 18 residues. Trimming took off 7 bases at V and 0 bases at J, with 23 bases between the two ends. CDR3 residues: CASTGGERETESTDTQYF. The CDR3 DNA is TGTGCCAGCACGGGCGGGGAGCGAGAGACAGAGAGCACAGATACGCAGTATTTT.

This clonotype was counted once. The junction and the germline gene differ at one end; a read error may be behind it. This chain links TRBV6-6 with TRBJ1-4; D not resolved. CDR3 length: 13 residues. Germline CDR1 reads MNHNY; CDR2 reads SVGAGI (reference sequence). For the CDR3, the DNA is TGCGCCAGCAGTTCGGCCGCGGATGAAAAACTGTTTTTT. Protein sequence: CASSSAADEKLFF.

CDR3: CASSSRGSFNYGYTF. CDR3 coding DNA: TGTGCCAGCAGTTCCAGGGGCTCCTTTAACTATGGCTACACCTTC. The chain carries TRBV6-2 or TRBV6-3 and TRBJ1-2, with D possibly matching TRBD1 (6 bases). CDR3 length: 15 residues. With 4 bases removed from V and 1 base from J, the gap between germline ends came to 13 bases. CDR1 is MNHEY, CDR2 SVGEGT, per germline.

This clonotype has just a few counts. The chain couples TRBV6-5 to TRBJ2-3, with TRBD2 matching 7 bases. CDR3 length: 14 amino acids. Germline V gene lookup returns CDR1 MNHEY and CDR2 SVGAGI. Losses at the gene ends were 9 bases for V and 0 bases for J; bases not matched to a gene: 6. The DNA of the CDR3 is TGTGCCAGTTATTGGGGGGGGAGCACAGATACGCAGTATTTT. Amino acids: CASYWGGSTDTQYF.

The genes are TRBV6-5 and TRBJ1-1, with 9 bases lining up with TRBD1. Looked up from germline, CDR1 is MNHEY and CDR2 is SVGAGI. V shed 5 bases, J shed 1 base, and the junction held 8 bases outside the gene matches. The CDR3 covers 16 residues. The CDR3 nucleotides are TGTGCCAGCAGTGAAGGGACAGGGAGGGCGAACACTGAAGCTTTCTTT. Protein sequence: CASSEGTGRANTEAFF.

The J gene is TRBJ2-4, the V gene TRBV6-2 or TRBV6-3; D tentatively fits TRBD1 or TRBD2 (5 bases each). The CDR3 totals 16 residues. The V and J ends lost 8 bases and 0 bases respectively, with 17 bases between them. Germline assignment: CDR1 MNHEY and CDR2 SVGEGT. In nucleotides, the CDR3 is TGTGCCAGCCGGCTCCGCCTGGGGGTAGCCAAAAACATTCAGTACTTC. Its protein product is CASRLRLGVAKNIQYF.

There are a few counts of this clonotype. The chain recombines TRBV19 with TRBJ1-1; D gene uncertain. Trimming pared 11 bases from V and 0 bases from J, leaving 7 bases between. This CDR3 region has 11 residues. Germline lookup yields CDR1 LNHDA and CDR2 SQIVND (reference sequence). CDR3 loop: CASRLNTEAFF. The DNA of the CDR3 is TGTGCCTCGAGGTTGAACACTGAAGCTTTCTTT.

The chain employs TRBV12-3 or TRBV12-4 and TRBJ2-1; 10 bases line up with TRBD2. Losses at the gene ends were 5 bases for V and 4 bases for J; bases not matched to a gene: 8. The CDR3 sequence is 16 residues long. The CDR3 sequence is CASSLSGGRPYNEQFF. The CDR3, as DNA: TGTGCCAGCAGTCTTAGCGGGGGGCGCCCGTACAATGAGCAGTTCTTC.

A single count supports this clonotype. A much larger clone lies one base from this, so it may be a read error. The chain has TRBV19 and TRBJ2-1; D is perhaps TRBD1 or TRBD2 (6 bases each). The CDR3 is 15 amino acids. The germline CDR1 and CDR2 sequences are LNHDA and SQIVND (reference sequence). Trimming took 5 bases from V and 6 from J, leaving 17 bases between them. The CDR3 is CASSPRRSGANEQFF. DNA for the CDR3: TGTGCCAGTAGTCCCCGCCGGTCGGGGGCCAATGAGCAGTTCTTC.

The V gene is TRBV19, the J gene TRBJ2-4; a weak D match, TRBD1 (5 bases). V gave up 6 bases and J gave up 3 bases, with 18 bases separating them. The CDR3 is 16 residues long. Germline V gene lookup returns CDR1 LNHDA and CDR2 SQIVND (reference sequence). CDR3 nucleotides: TGTGCCAGTAGAAGCCCCAGGGAATCCGGCAAAAACATTCAGTACTTC. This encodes CASRSPRESGKNIQYF. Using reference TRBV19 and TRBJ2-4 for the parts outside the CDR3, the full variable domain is DGGITQSPKYLFRKEGQNVTLSCEQNLNHDAMYWYRQDPGQGLRLIYYSQIVNDFQKGDIAEGYSVSREKKESFPLTVTSAQKNPTAFYLCASRSPRESGKNIQYFGAGTRLSVL.

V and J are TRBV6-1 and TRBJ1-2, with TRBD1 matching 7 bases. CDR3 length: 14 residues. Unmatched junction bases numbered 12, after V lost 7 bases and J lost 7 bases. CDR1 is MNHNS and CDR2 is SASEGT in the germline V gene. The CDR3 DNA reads TGTGCCAGCATCAGGGAAGAGGGGGCGCGTGGCTACACCTTC. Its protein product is CASIREEGARGYTF.

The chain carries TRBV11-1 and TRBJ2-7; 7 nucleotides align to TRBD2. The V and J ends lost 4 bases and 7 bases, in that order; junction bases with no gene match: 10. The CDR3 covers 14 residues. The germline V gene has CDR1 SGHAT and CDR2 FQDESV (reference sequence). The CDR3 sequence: CASSYGLVAGEQYF. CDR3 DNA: TGTGCCAGCAGCTACGGACTAGTCGCGGGGGAGCAGTACTTC.

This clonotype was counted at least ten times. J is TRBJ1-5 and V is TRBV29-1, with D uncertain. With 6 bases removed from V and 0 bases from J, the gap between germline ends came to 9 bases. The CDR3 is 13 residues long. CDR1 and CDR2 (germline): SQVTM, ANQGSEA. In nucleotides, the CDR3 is TGCAGCGTCTCTCAGGATAGCAATCAGCCCCAGCATTTT. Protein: CSVSQDSNQPQHF.

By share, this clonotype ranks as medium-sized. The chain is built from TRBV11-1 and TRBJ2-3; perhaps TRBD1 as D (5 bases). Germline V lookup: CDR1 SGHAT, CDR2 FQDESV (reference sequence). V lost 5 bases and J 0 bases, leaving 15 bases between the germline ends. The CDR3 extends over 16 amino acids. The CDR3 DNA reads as TGTGCCAGCAGCCTCTTGGGGCGAACTAGCACAGATACGCAGTATTTT. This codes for CASSLLGRTSTDTQYF. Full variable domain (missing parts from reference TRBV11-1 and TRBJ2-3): EAEVAQSPRYKITEKSQAVAFWCDPISGHATLYWYRQILGQGPELLVQFQDESVVDDSQLPKDRFSAERLKGVDSTLKIQPAELGDSAMYLCASSLLGRTSTDTQYFGPGTRLTVL.

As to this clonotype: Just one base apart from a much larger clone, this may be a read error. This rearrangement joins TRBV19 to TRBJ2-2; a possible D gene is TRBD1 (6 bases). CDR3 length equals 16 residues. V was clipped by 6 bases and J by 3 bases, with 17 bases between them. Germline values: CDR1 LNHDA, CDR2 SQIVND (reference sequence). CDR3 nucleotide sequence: TGTGCCAGTAGGAGAGGGGGAAGGGCCGACACCGGGGAGCTGTTTTTT. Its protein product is CASRRGGRADTGELFF.

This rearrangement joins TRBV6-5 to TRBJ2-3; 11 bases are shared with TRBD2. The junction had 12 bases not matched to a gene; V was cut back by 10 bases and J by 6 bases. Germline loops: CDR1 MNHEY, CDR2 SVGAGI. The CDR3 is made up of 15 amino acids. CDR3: CAISALAGAGDTQYF. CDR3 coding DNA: TGTGCCATCAGCGCACTAGCGGGGGCTGGGGATACGCAGTATTTT.

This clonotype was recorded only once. The CDR3 sequence: CASTPAGKNEKLFF. The CDR3 DNA sequence: TGTGCCAGCACCCCGGCAGGGAAGAATGAAAAACTGTTTTTT. The V gene is TRBV25-1, the J gene TRBJ1-4, with a possible D match to TRBD1 (5 bases). With 7 bases removed from V and 5 bases from J, the gap between germline ends came to 14 bases. The CDR3 consists of 14 residues. In germline, CDR1 is MGHDK, CDR2 SYGVNS.

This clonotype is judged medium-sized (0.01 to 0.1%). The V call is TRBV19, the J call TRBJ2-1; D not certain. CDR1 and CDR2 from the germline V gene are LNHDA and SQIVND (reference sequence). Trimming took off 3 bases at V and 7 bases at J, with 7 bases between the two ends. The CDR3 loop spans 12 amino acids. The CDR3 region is CASSILWNEQFF. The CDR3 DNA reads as TGTGCCAGTAGTATCCTCTGGAATGAGCAGTTCTTC. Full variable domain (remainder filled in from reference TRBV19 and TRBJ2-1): DGGITQSPKYLFRKEGQNVTLSCEQNLNHDAMYWYRQDPGQGLRLIYYSQIVNDFQKGDIAEGYSVSREKKESFPLTVTSAQKNPTAFYLCASSILWNEQFFGPGTRLTVL.

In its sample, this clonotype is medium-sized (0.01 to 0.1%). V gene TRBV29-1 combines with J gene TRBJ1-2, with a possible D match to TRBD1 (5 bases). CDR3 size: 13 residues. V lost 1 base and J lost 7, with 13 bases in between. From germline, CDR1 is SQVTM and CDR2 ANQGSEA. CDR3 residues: CSVEGGRGTGYTF. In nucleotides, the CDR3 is TGCAGCGTTGAAGGTGGTAGAGGGACTGGCTACACCTTC. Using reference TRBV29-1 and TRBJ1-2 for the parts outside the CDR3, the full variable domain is SAVISQKPSRDICQRGTSLTIQCQVDSQVTMMFWYRQQPGQSLTLIATANQGSEATYESGFVIDKFPISRPNLTFSTLTVSNMSPEDSSIYLCSVEGGRGTGYTFGSGTRLTVV.

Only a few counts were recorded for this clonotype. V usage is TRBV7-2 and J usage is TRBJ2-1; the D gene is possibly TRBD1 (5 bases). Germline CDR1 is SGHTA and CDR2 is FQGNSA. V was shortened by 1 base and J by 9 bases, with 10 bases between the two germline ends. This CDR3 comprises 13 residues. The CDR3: CASSLERRGEQFF. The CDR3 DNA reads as TGTGCCAGCAGCTTAGAGCGTAGGGGTGAGCAGTTCTTC.